A single sample is the source of the 27 T cell receptor beta chains below, sequenced in a study of ipilimumab plus nivolumab after autologous stem cell transplantation. Assay used: immunoSEQ multiplex PCR; TCRdb lists only in-frame clones, some missing. Among 20,000 to 25,000 clones listed, just under 75% were seen once. The source material was PBMCs, sampled in a trial of ipilimumab plus nivolumab as post-transplant consolidation. These receptor sequences come from a male donor with diffuse large B-cell lymphoma.

This sequence joins TRBV29-1 and TRBJ1-3; D is unresolved. In germline, CDR1 is SQVTM, CDR2 ANQGSEA. Trimming stripped 3 bases from V and 4 bases from J, with 13 bases between. This CDR3 is built from 14 residues. The CDR3 nucleotides read TGCAGCGTTGAGGATGTGAACCACGGAAACACCATATATTTT. It specifies CSVEDVNHGNTIYF.

This clone was recorded a few times. V gene TRBV10-3 combines with J gene TRBJ1-1; the D gene is possibly TRBD1 (5 bases). The CDR3 consists of 11 residues. Trimming left V 8 bases short and J 8 bases short, with 12 bases between. The germline gives CDR1 ENHRY, CDR2 SYGVKD. CDR3 in amino acids: CAISQGEEAFF. The CDR3 region has the DNA TGTGCCATCTCCCAGGGAGAAGAAGCTTTCTTT.

The rearrangement uses TRBV4-1 and TRBJ1-1; D uncertain. Germline CDR1 reads MGHRA; CDR2 reads YSYEKL. V lost 1 base, J lost 8 bases, and 17 bases lay in between. The CDR3 is 15 residues long. CDR3 nucleotide sequence: TGCGCCAGCAGCCAAGGTGCTAACCTAAACCAAGAAGCTTTCTTT. This translates into CASSQGANLNQEAFF.

This sequence joins TRBV14 and TRBJ2-5; D may correspond to TRBD1 or TRBD2 (5 bases each). There are 13 residues in the CDR3. Germline V lookup: CDR1 SGHDN, CDR2 FVKESK. Trimming took 1 base from V and 4 from J, leaving 7 bases between them. The CDR3 coding sequence is TGTGCCAGCAGCCAAGTGGGACGAGAGACCCAGTACTTC. Translated, it gives CASSQVGRETQYF.

J is TRBJ1-1 and V is TRBV5-1, with 8 positions matching TRBD1. The J segment lost 1 base and the V segment lost 6 bases, leaving 8 bases of the junction unmatched. Germline-derived CDR1 and CDR2 are SGHRS and YFSETQ. This CDR3 has 15 residues. DNA for the CDR3: TGCGCCAGCACCTCCCAGGGGACAGGGAACACTGAAGCTTTCTTT. It encodes CASTSQGTGNTEAFF.

This clone was seen a handful of times. The rearrangement links TRBV11-3 to TRBJ2-7; D is possibly TRBD1 (5 bases). CDR1 is SGHNT, CDR2 YENEEA, per germline. The V gene lost 3 bases and the J gene lost 6 bases, with 15 bases spanning the gap. The CDR3 spans 14 residues. The CDR3 region is CASSFAQGYSEQYF. As DNA, the CDR3 is TGTGCCAGCAGCTTCGCGCAGGGTTATTCCGAGCAGTACTTC.

The chain uses TRBV9 and TRBJ2-6; the D is unclear. Trimming left V 1 base short and J 0 bases short, with 5 bases between. The CDR3 is made up of 15 amino acids. Germline values: CDR1 SGDLS, CDR2 YYNGEE. The CDR3 protein is CASSVSGSGANVLTF. CDR3 DNA: TGTGCCAGCAGCGTATCCGGCTCTGGGGCCAACGTCCTGACTTTC.

The chain employs TRBV28 and TRBJ1-2, with 10 positions matching TRBD1. Germline values: CDR1 MDHEN, CDR2 SYDVKM. CDR3 size: 15 residues. With 3 bases clipped from V and 8 bases from J, the junction kept 9 bases outside the gene matches. The CDR3 region is CASSFLDRGSRGYTF. CDR3 DNA sequence: TGTGCCAGCAGTTTCTTGGACAGGGGGAGTAGGGGCTACACCTTC.

This chain connects TRBV30 to TRBJ1-3, with no clear D. Germline values: CDR1 GTSNPN, CDR2 SVGIG (reference sequence). V dropped 1 base and J dropped 0 bases, with 13 bases sitting between them. The CDR3 consists of 16 residues. The CDR3 loop is CAWSDWSRSSGNTIYF. In DNA, the CDR3 is TGTGCCTGGAGTGATTGGAGTCGCTCCTCTGGAAACACCATATATTTT.

The chain combines TRBV5-1 with TRBJ1-2; D is possibly TRBD1 (5 bases). The germline V gene encodes CDR1 SGHRS and CDR2 YFSETQ. The CDR3 covers 14 residues. Deletions cut 4 bases from V and 2 bases from J, with 12 bases between. The DNA of the CDR3 is TGCGCCAGCAGCGACCCCTCAGGGAACTATGGCTACACCTTC. It is translated as CASSDPSGNYGYTF.

The chain is built from TRBV21-1 and TRBJ1-3; the D call of TRBD1 is as the table states it, not checked on the DNA. TRBV21-1 is annotated as a pseudogene. This CDR3 region has 16 residues. This chain's CDR3 is CAVGRRRRGQGNTIYF. CDR3 nucleotides: TGTGCCGTCGGAAGGAGGCGAAGGGGGCAAGGAAACACCATATATTTT.

The rearrangement joins TRBV11-2 to TRBJ2-5; the D is unclear. Gene TRBJ2-7 matches the end of the DNA better, so the J call may be wrong. Germline values: CDR1 SGHAT, CDR2 FQNNGV. The CDR3 sequence is 15 residues long. CDR3 amino acids: CASSMVDGPSYEQYF. CDR3 bases: TGTGCCAGCAGCATGGTGGACGGACCCTCCTACGAGCAGTACTTC.

V gene TRBV5-3 combines with J gene TRBJ1-1; a weak D match, TRBD1 (6 bases). TRBV5-3 is an ORF for which the function is uncertain. Trimming removed 3 bases from V and 1 base from J, with 10 bases in between. CDR3 length: 14 amino acids. CDR3 nucleotides: TGTGCCAGAAGCTACCGACAGGAGAACACTGAAGCTTTCTTT. It is translated as CARSYRQENTEAFF.

This clone was picked up one time. This chain uses TRBV6-1 with TRBJ2-2, with D tentatively TRBD1 (6 bases). CDR3 length: 13 residues. Germline V gene lookup returns CDR1 MNHNS and CDR2 SASEGT. With 10 bases removed from V and 5 bases from J, the gap between germline ends came to 14 bases. DNA of the CDR3: TGTGCCATAGAACAGGGAAGTACCGGGGAGCTGTTTTTT. As protein: CAIEQGSTGELFF.

The chain combines TRBV15 with TRBJ1-1; 8 bases agree with TRBD1. Germline trimming cut 3 bases from V and 0 bases from J; bases unmatched to any gene: 9. The CDR3 runs 17 residues. Germline CDR1 LNHNV, CDR2 YYDKDF (reference sequence). The CDR3 loop reads CATSRARGRALNTEAFF. In nucleotides, the CDR3 is TGTGCCACCAGCAGGGCCAGGGGGCGAGCCTTGAACACTGAAGCTTTCTTT.

This chain connects TRBV6-1 to TRBJ1-4; D unclear. Between the trimmed V and J ends, which lost 1 base and 8 bases, there was a span of 17 bases. The germline CDR1 and CDR2 sequences are MNHNS and SASEGT. CDR3 length: 16 amino acids. DNA of the CDR3: TGTGCCAGCAGTGAAGAGTTTCGGGAACTCGGAGAAAAACTGTTTTTT. This translates into CASSEEFRELGEKLFF.

This clone was seen a handful of times. The chain joins TRBV2 to TRBJ2-5; no clear D. Germline assignment: CDR1 SNHLY and CDR2 FYNNEI. There are 11 residues in the CDR3. V gave up 4 bases and J gave up 5 bases, with 5 bases separating them. The CDR3, as DNA: TGTGCCAGCAGTGTAAGGGAGACCCAGTACTTC. Its translation is CASSVRETQYF. Complete variable domain (other parts from reference TRBV2 and TRBJ2-5): EPEVTQTPSHQVTQMGQEVILRCVPISNHLYFYWYRQILGQKVEFLVSFYNNEISEKSEIFDDQFSVERPDGSNFTLKIRSTKLEDSAMYFCASSVRETQYFGPGTRLLVL.

The chain uses TRBV4-1 and TRBJ2-7; the match to TRBD1 covers 10 bases. Unmatched junction bases numbered 5, after V lost 3 bases and J lost 3 bases. Germline V gene sequence: CDR1 MGHRA, CDR2 YSYEKL. The CDR3 loop spans 15 amino acids. The CDR3 region has the DNA TGCGCCAGCAGCCAGCGGACAGGGGGACTCTACGAGCAGTACTTC. It codes for CASSQRTGGLYEQYF.

V is TRBV25-1 and J is TRBJ1-2, with TRBD1 identical over 10 bases. J was trimmed by 6 bases and V by 3 bases; bases with no gene match: 4. CDR1 and CDR2 from the germline V gene are MGHDK and SYGVNS. There are 14 residues in the CDR3. Written as DNA, the CDR3 is TGTGCCAGCAGTGATTCGGACAGGGGGGATGGCTACACCTTC. Its translation is CASSDSDRGDGYTF.

This clone was observed a handful of times. The rearrangement joins TRBV5-4 to TRBJ2-7, with D perhaps matching TRBD2 (5 bases). Germline CDR1 and CDR2: SGHNT and YYREEE (reference sequence). Trimming pared 0 bases from V and 5 bases from J, leaving 12 bases between. The CDR3 loop spans 14 amino acids. The CDR3: CASSLGASFHEQYF. In nucleotides, the CDR3 is TGTGCCAGCAGCTTGGGGGCTAGCTTCCACGAGCAGTACTTC.

The genes are TRBV6-4 and TRBJ2-2; no definite D call. V gave up 3 bases and J gave up 6 bases, with 5 bases separating them. The CDR3 is 12 amino acids. Germline V gene lookup returns CDR1 MRHNA and CDR2 SNTAGT. The CDR3 spells CASSEGSGELFF. The CDR3 DNA reads as TGTGCCAGCAGTGAGGGTTCCGGGGAGCTGTTTTTT.

This chain joins TRBV5-5 and TRBJ1-1; D is possibly TRBD1 (5 bases). Germline loops: CDR1 SGHKS, CDR2 YYEKEE (reference sequence). The CDR3 sequence is 16 residues long. Trimming cost V 0 bases and J 1 base, with 13 bases left between them. CDR3 in amino acids: CASSLGDRLRNTEAFF. CDR3 sequence (DNA): TGTGCCAGCAGCTTGGGGGACCGCCTCAGGAACACTGAAGCTTTCTTT.

This clone turned up a few times. The chain has TRBV29-1 and TRBJ2-7; perhaps TRBD2 as D (5 bases). There are 14 residues in the CDR3. CDR1 and CDR2 from the germline V gene are SQVTM and ANQGSEA. Trimming removed 6 bases from V and 0 bases from J, with 15 bases in between. CDR3 loop: CSVVGLLSSYEQYF. The CDR3 DNA sequence: TGCAGCGTAGTTGGACTGCTGAGCTCCTACGAGCAGTACTTC.

V gene TRBV11-1 combines with J gene TRBJ2-1; possibly TRBD2 for D (5 bases). From germline, CDR1 is SGHAT and CDR2 FQDESV (reference sequence). CDR3 length: 15 residues. V was trimmed by 8 bases and J by 4 bases, leaving 18 bases between them. This CDR3 is CASSKATGIYNEQFF. The CDR3 DNA sequence: TGTGCCAGCTCCAAAGCTACCGGGATTTACAATGAGCAGTTCTTC.

By share of the sample, this clone is medium-sized. The chain is built from TRBV10-2 and TRBJ1-1; TRBD1 is a possible D gene (5 bases). Germline loops: CDR1 WSHSY, CDR2 SAAADI. V was shortened by 5 bases and J by 3 bases, with 16 bases between the two germline ends. CDR3 length: 15 amino acids. The CDR3 DNA sequence: TGCGCCAGCAGTCGGGACGGAACGGGGGACACTGAAGCTTTCTTT. It translates to CASSRDGTGDTEAFF.

The chain employs TRBV6-6 and TRBJ1-6; D remains unclear. There are 14 residues in the CDR3. V was clipped by 6 bases and J by 7 bases, with 13 bases between them. Germline V gene lookup returns CDR1 MNHNY and CDR2 SVGAGI (reference sequence). In DNA form, the CDR3 reads TGTGCCAGCAGCCGCGGGGTTCGGAATTCACCCCTCCACTTT. This translates into CASSRGVRNSPLHF.

The rearrangement links TRBV28 to TRBJ2-1; 7 nucleotides line up with TRBD2. There are 15 residues in the CDR3. Trimming removed 3 bases from V and 5 bases from J; junction bases left unmatched: 7. Germline CDR1 and CDR2: MDHEN and SYDVKM. CDR3 in amino acids: CASSLGSGPNNEQFF. Here the CDR3 DNA reads TGTGCCAGCAGTTTGGGTAGCGGGCCTAACAATGAGCAGTTCTTC. Drawing the rest from reference TRBV28 and TRBJ2-1, the complete variable domain is DVKVTQSSRYLVKRTGEKVFLECVQDMDHENMFWYRQDPGLGLRLIYFSYDVKMKEKGDIPEGYSVSREKKERFSLILESASTNQTSMYLCASSLGSGPNNEQFFGPGTRLTVL.